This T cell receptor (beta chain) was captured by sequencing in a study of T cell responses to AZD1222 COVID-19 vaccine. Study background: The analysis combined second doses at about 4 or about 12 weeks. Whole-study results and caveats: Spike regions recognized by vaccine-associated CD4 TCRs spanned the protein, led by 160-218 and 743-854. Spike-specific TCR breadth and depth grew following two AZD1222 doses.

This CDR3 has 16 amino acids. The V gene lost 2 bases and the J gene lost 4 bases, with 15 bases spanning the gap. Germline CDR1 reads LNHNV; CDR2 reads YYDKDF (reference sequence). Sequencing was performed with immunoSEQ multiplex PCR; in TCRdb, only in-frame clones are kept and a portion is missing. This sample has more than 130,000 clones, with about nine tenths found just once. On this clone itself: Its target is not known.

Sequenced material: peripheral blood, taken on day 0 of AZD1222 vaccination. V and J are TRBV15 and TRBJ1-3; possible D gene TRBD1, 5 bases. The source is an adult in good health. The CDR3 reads CATSRPAPAGGNTIYF. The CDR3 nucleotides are TGTGCCACCAGCAGACCCGCCCCGGCAGGGGGAAACACCATATATTTT.